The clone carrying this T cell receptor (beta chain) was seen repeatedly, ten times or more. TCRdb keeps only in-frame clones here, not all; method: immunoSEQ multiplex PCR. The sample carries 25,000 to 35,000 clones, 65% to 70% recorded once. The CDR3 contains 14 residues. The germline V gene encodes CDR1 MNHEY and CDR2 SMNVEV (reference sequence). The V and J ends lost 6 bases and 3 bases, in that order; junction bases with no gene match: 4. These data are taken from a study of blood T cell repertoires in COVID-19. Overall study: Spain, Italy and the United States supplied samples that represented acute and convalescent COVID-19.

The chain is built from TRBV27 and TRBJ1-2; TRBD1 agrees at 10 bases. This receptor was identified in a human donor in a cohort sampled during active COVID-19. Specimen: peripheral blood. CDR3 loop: CASRWDRGDYGYTF. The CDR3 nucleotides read TGTGCCAGCAGATGGGACAGGGGAGACTATGGCTACACCTTC.